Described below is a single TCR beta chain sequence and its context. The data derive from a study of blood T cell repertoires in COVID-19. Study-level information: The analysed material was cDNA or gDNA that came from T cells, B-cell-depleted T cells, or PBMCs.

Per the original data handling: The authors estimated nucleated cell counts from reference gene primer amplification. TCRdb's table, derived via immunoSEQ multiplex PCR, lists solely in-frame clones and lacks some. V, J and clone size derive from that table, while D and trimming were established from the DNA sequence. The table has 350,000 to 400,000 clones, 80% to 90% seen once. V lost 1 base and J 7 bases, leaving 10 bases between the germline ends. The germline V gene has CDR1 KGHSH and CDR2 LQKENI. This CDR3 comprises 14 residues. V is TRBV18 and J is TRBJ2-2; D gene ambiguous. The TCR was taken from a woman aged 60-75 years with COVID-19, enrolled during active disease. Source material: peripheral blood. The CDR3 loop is CASSPLSTGGELFF. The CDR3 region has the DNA TGTGCCAGCTCACCACTCTCCACGGGCGGGGAGCTGTTTTTT.